What follows are 21 T cell receptor beta chains derived from one specimen sequenced in a study of blood T cell repertoires in COVID-19. Repertoires were generated with immunoSEQ multiplex PCR, while TCRdb's copy carries only in-frame clones and drops some. The sample shows roughly 400,000 clones, 85% to 90% of them seen only once. Sequencing was carried out using PBMCs or T cells enriched from blood (not recorded which). The receptor source for this set is a woman in her twenties or thirties who had recovered from COVID-19.

The rearrangement joins TRBV9 to TRBJ2-2, with 7 bases lining up with TRBD1. Germline loops: CDR1 SGDLS, CDR2 YYNGEE. Losses at the gene ends were 1 base for V and 6 bases for J; bases not matched to a gene: 3. This CDR3 has 14 amino acids. In DNA, the CDR3 is TGTGCCAGCAGCGTACAGGGGGTTTCCGGGGAGCTGTTTTTT. Protein sequence: CASSVQGVSGELFF. Complete variable domain (other parts from reference TRBV9 and TRBJ2-2): DSGVTQTPKHLITATGQRVTLRCSPRSGDLSVYWYQQSLDQGLQFLIQYYNGEERAKGNILERFSAQQFPDLHSELNLSSLELGDSALYFCASSVQGVSGELFFGEGSRLTVL.

V is TRBV6-2 or TRBV6-3 and J is TRBJ2-1; 7 bases match TRBD1. The CDR3 consists of 11 residues. The V segment lost 5 bases and the J segment 12 bases; nucleotides outside the gene matches: 4. Germline CDR1 MNHEY, CDR2 SVGEGT. The CDR3 sequence is CASSNRGTQFF. The CDR3 nucleotides read TGTGCCAGCAGTAACAGGGGAACGCAGTTCTTC.

The chain recombines TRBV13 with TRBJ1-5, with a weak D call TRBD1 (5 bases). CDR3 size: 15 residues. V lost 7 bases and J 2 bases, leaving 15 bases between the germline ends. From germline, CDR1 is PRHDT and CDR2 FYEKMQ (reference sequence). As DNA, the CDR3 is TGTGCCAGCAACCAAGCAGGGTCGGGCAATCAGCCCCAGCATTTT. It specifies CASNQAGSGNQPQHF.

This chain connects TRBV27 to TRBJ1-5; 8 bases match TRBD1. The V and J ends lost 5 bases and 5 bases, in that order; junction bases with no gene match: 17. CDR1 is MNHEY and CDR2 is SMNVEV in the germline V gene (reference sequence). The CDR3 covers 18 residues. CDR3 nucleotides: TGTGCCAGCAGTGGAGCAGGACAGGGTTTCGGGGACCATCAGCCCCAGCATTTT. Amino acid sequence: CASSGAGQGFGDHQPQHF.

The chain carries TRBV28 and TRBJ1-5, with a weak D call TRBD1 (5 bases). The CDR3 totals 17 residues. Germline CDR1 and CDR2: MDHEN and SYDVKM. Trimming pared 8 bases from V and 3 bases from J, leaving 23 bases between. CDR3 sequence: CASFPPAGGILNQPQHF. CDR3 sequence (DNA): TGTGCCAGCTTTCCCCCAGCCGGGGGGATCCTCAATCAGCCCCAGCATTTT.

V gene TRBV28 combines with J gene TRBJ1-6, with 7 nucleotides matching TRBD1. With 8 bases clipped from V and 10 bases from J, the junction kept 11 bases outside the gene matches. The CDR3 runs to 14 residues. Germline V lookup: CDR1 MDHEN, CDR2 SYDVKM. In DNA form, the CDR3 reads TGTGCCAGCGCCTTACAGGGGCTGGGGTCACCCCTCCACTTT. Protein: CASALQGLGSPLHF.

The chain links TRBV24-1 to TRBJ2-1, with D perhaps matching TRBD2 (5 bases). Trimming removed 4 bases at V and 0 bases at J, with 15 bases between. The CDR3 has 17 amino acids. CDR1 and CDR2 (germline): KGHDR, SFDVKD. CDR3 in amino acids: CATSDFGLPSSYNEQFF. CDR3 in DNA: TGTGCCACCAGTGACTTCGGACTCCCGAGCTCCTACAATGAGCAGTTCTTC.

V is TRBV14 and J is TRBJ2-7; D is uncertain. The CDR3 has 14 residues. The germline V and J ends were trimmed by 5 bases and 0 bases, with 11 bases remaining between them. Germline V gene data show CDR1 as SGHDN and CDR2 as FVKESK. DNA of the CDR3: TGTGCCAGCAGCGCCAGGATAAGCTCCTACGAGCAGTACTTC. Translating it yields CASSARISSYEQYF.

The CDR3: CASSKTGDPLDEQFF. Written as DNA, the CDR3 is TGTGCCAGCAGCAAGACAGGGGACCCGCTCGATGAGCAGTTCTTC. The genes are TRBV5-4 and TRBJ2-1; 8 bases fit TRBD1. The CDR3 is made up of 15 amino acids. CDR1 is SGHNT and CDR2 is YYREEE in the germline V gene (reference sequence). V shed 4 bases, J shed 8 bases, and the junction held 11 bases outside the gene matches.

This chain joins TRBV29-1 and TRBJ1-1; D remains unclear. V was pared by 5 bases and J by 1 base, with 14 bases between. The V gene's germline CDR1 is SQVTM and CDR2 ANQGSEA. CDR3 length: 14 amino acids. The CDR3 spells CSVKSTAGNTEAFF. In DNA form, the CDR3 reads TGCAGCGTTAAATCGACCGCGGGGAACACTGAAGCTTTCTTT.

This sequence joins TRBV9 and TRBJ1-3; D not certain. Germline CDR1 reads SGDLS; CDR2 reads YYNGEE. V lost 0 bases and J lost 0, with 7 bases in between. This CDR3 has 15 amino acids. The CDR3 protein is CASSVGSYSGNTIYF. The CDR3 DNA reads as TGTGCCAGCAGCGTAGGGTCCTACTCTGGAAACACCATATATTTT.

The chain recombines TRBV19 with TRBJ2-2; 8 bases agree with TRBD2. Germline V gene lookup returns CDR1 LNHDA and CDR2 SQIVND (reference sequence). This CDR3 has 16 amino acids. J lost 3 bases, V lost 3 bases, and 6 bases had no gene match. For the CDR3, the DNA is TGTGCCAGTAGTATCCCGACTAGCGTAGACACCGGGGAGCTGTTTTTT. Amino acids: CASSIPTSVDTGELFF. Filled out from reference TRBV19 and TRBJ2-2, the complete variable domain reads DGGITQSPKYLFRKEGQNVTLSCEQNLNHDAMYWYRQDPGQGLRLIYYSQIVNDFQKGDIAEGYSVSREKKESFPLTVTSAQKNPTAFYLCASSIPTSVDTGELFFGEGSRLTVL.

This chain connects TRBV19 to TRBJ2-4, with D possibly being TRBD2 (7 bases). CDR1 is LNHDA, CDR2 SQIVND, per germline (reference sequence). The CDR3 is 15 amino acids. V lost 3 bases and J lost 0, with 9 bases in between. CDR3 sequence reads: CASSIGGLAKNIQYF. The CDR3 coding sequence is TGTGCCAGTAGTATCGGGGGGCTAGCCAAAAACATTCAGTACTTC.

The count of this clone is one. The genes are TRBV29-1 and TRBJ2-4, with 9 bases matching TRBD1. The CDR3 contains 14 residues. V trimming: 3 bases; J trimming: 8 bases; junction bases outside the gene matches: 8. Germline loops: CDR1 SQVTM, CDR2 ANQGSEA. CDR3 nucleotide sequence: TGCAGCGTTGAGGACAGGGGAGGGTGGGACATTCAGTACTTC. It yields the protein CSVEDRGGWDIQYF. The whole variable domain, remainder taken from reference TRBV29-1 and TRBJ2-4, is SAVISQKPSRDICQRGTSLTIQCQVDSQVTMMFWYRQQPGQSLTLIATANQGSEATYESGFVIDKFPISRPNLTFSTLTVSNMSPEDSSIYLCSVEDRGGWDIQYFGAGTRLSVL.

This chain uses TRBV7-9 with TRBJ2-7, with a weak D call TRBD2 (5 bases). The V and J ends lost 4 bases and 1 base respectively, with 14 bases between them. The V gene's germline CDR1 is SEHNR and CDR2 FQNEAQ (reference sequence). The CDR3 runs 15 residues. The CDR3: CASSSRPERSYEQYF. CDR3 in DNA: TGTGCCAGCAGCTCCCGACCAGAGCGGTCCTACGAGCAGTACTTC.

The genes are TRBV7-2 and TRBJ2-3; TRBD1 aligns across 7 bases. V was pared by 3 bases and J by 2 bases, with 5 bases of the junction left unmatched. Looked up from germline, CDR1 is SGHTA and CDR2 is FQGNSA. This CDR3 comprises 15 residues. For the CDR3, the DNA is TGTGCCAGCAGCTTGAAGGGACAGTTCACAGATACGCAGTATTTT. Its translation is CASSLKGQFTDTQYF.

Points on this clone: The same CDR3 arises from other DNA sequences in this sample as well. The chain has TRBV9 and TRBJ1-1; D is undetermined. The germline V gene has CDR1 SGDLS and CDR2 YYNGEE. V was shortened by 0 bases and J by 1 base, with 7 bases between the two germline ends. The CDR3 extends over 14 amino acids. DNA of the CDR3: TGTGCCAGCAGCGTAGCTAGTGGGAACACTGAAGCTTTCTTT. It specifies CASSVASGNTEAFF. The complete variable domain, with remaining parts taken from reference TRBV9 and TRBJ1-1, reads DSGVTQTPKHLITATGQRVTLRCSPRSGDLSVYWYQQSLDQGLQFLIQYYNGEERAKGNILERFSAQQFPDLHSELNLSSLELGDSALYFCASSVASGNTEAFFGQGTRLTVV.

This chain connects TRBV5-1 to TRBJ2-7; 8 bases align to TRBD2. Germline CDR1 and CDR2: SGHRS and YFSETQ. CDR3 length equals 14 residues. The V segment lost 1 base and the J segment 7 bases; nucleotides outside the gene matches: 7. The CDR3 is CASSLQIGRGEQYF. The DNA of the CDR3 is TGCGCCAGCAGCTTGCAAATCGGGAGGGGGGAGCAGTACTTC.

The rearrangement links TRBV9 to TRBJ1-3, with 11 bases aligning to TRBD1. The CDR3 has 17 amino acids. The germline V gene has CDR1 SGDLS and CDR2 YYNGEE. V gave up 3 bases and J gave up 3 bases; unmatched junction bases: 8. CDR3: CASSAKRTGGIGNTIYF. The CDR3 DNA sequence: TGTGCCAGCAGCGCGAAAAGGACAGGGGGCATTGGAAACACCATATATTTT.

V and J are TRBV7-9 and TRBJ1-2, with a possible D match to TRBD1 (5 bases). CDR3 size: 13 residues. The V gene's germline CDR1 is SEHNR and CDR2 FQNEAQ (reference sequence). V lost 7 bases to trimming and J lost 9 bases, with 18 bases between them. CDR3: CASNFRDSSSYTF. DNA for the CDR3: TGTGCCAGCAACTTCCGAGACAGCAGCAGCTACACCTTC.

V gene TRBV7-9 combines with J gene TRBJ2-1; D might be TRBD1 (6 bases). Germline V CDR1 and CDR2: SEHNR, FQNEAQ (reference sequence). This CDR3 has 16 amino acids. V lost 5 bases and J lost 3, with 17 bases in between. The CDR3 spells CASSAGSGAFYNEQFF. DNA for the CDR3: TGTGCCAGCAGCGCAGGATCAGGGGCATTCTACAATGAGCAGTTCTTC. The variable domain in full, with the rest retrieved from reference TRBV7-9 and TRBJ2-1, is DTGVSQNPRHKITKRGQNVTFRCDPISEHNRLYWYRQTLGQGPEFLTYFQNEAQLEKSRLLSDRFSAERPKGSFSTLEIQRTEQGDSAMYLCASSAGSGAFYNEQFFGPGTRLTVL.